The sequence of this T cell receptor (beta chain) was determined in a study of cytomegalovirus exposure and HLA in healthy donors. This clone has only one observation. Its antigen is currently unknown. The length of the CDR3 is 12 residues. Germline CDR1 and CDR2: MNHNS and SASEGT. Overall study findings and caveats: Whilst most TCR sequences proved rare, a subset of public TCRs occurred across many donors.

With 60 Vbeta and 13 Jbeta primers, the PCR was carried out. Using immunoSEQ multiplex PCR, the repertoire was profiled, and TCRdb retains in-frame clones only, with some absent. The table records hundreds of thousands of clones, 76% of them present only once. The specimen was PBMCs. The source of this sequence is a man aged 18 to 29 in good health and CMV-seronegative. The chain joins TRBV6-1 to TRBJ2-5; weak D call: TRBD1 (6 bases). The end of the DNA fits TRBJ2-7 better, so the J call may be wrong. Here the CDR3 reads CASKSTGDEQYF. The CDR3 nucleotides read TGTGCCAGCAAATCGACAGGTGACGAGCAGTACTTC.